This T cell receptor (beta chain) was sequenced during a study of cytomegalovirus exposure and HLA in healthy donors. Study conclusions and caveats: Analyses of presence/absence relied on an assumption of roughly uniform sequencing depth across donors.

In the case of this clone: Its target is unknown.

Healthy bone marrow donors made up the donor group. In nominal health when sampled, donors likely had unrecorded immune exposures nonetheless. This CDR3 has 16 residues. V was clipped by 2 bases and J by 7 bases, with 18 bases between them. Germline V CDR1 and CDR2: MDHEN, SYDVKM. The PCR contained 60 Vbeta and 13 Jbeta primers. Per the authors' pipeline: Later, an analysis found 75 million to 100 million unique TCR beta chains, and around 12 million of these were shared. Measured with immunoSEQ multiplex PCR; TCRdb has only the in-frame clones, and not every one. That table gives V, J and clone size, and the DNA gave D and trimming. In the table there are 120,000 to 150,000 clones, approximately 80% of which are singletons.

The sequenced sample consisted of PBMCs. J is TRBJ2-1 and V is TRBV28, with D possibly being TRBD2 (6 bases). This receptor was taken from a woman between 40 and 55 years old in good health and CMV-seropositive. This CDR3 is CASSLLGGPGLNEQFF. CDR3 sequence (DNA): TGTGCCAGCAGTTTACTCGGAGGGCCGGGGTTAAATGAGCAGTTCTTC.